The 15 T cell receptor beta chains in this list originate from one sample, sequenced in a study of T cell repertoires in cytomegalovirus infection. A single record per CDR3 protein comes from TCRdb applying MiXCR to the reads. Among roughly 230,000 distinct CDR3 sequences listed, about 15% were seen once. The sequencing sample was made of CD8+ T cells from PBMCs. These receptors all come from a human donor in good health (CMV status not recorded). Some clones in this sample may be carry-over from other donors' samples.

The chain employs TRBV20-1 and TRBJ2-7; 8 bases align to TRBD2. Germline trimming cut 3 bases from V and 3 bases from J; bases unmatched to any gene: 10. Germline V gene data show CDR1 as DFQATT and CDR2 as SNEGSKA (reference sequence). This CDR3 spans 15 amino acids. This CDR3 reads CSARGATSVYYEQYF. Written as DNA, the CDR3 is TGCAGTGCTAGGGGCGCGACTAGCGTATACTACGAGCAGTACTTC.

This clonotype was counted between two and nine times. The chain joins TRBV6-1 to TRBJ2-1; 11 nucleotides line up with TRBD2. Germline loops: CDR1 MNHNS, CDR2 SASEGT. The CDR3 is 14 amino acids. Germline trimming cut 8 bases from V and 3 bases from J; bases unmatched to any gene: 3. The CDR3 bases are TGTGCCAGCCATAGCGGGGGGGACTACAATGAGCAGTTCTTC. Its protein product is CASHSGGDYNEQFF.

The chain links TRBV29-1 to TRBJ2-2, with a tentative D call TRBD1 (7 bases). Deletions cut 6 bases from V and 3 bases from J, with 20 bases between. The germline CDR1 and CDR2 sequences are SQVTM and ANQGSEA. The CDR3 contains 16 residues. CDR3 bases: TGCAGCGTACAACTAGGGTCCAGGGGGGACACCGGGGAGCTGTTTTTT. This translates into CSVQLGSRGDTGELFF.

The rearrangement uses TRBV3-1 and TRBJ2-1; D is perhaps TRBD1 (5 bases). This CDR3 region has 16 residues. Germline values: CDR1 LGHDT, CDR2 YNNKEL (reference sequence). V was clipped by 4 bases and J by 2 bases, with 15 bases between them. The CDR3 region is CASSPQGSRTYNEQFF. The DNA for the CDR3 is TGTGCCAGCAGCCCCCAGGGCAGCCGAACCTACAATGAGCAGTTCTTC.

This chain links TRBV19 with TRBJ1-2; D ambiguous. V was cut by 3 bases and J by 7 bases, with 15 bases left in between. CDR1 LNHDA and CDR2 SQIVND come from the germline V gene (reference sequence). The CDR3 spans 14 residues. The CDR3 sequence: CASSIGRNLGGYTF. As DNA, the CDR3 is TGTGCCAGTAGTATTGGGCGCAACCTTGGTGGCTACACCTTC.

Ten or more counts support this clonotype. The chain recombines TRBV7-9 with TRBJ1-4; possible D gene TRBD1, 6 bases. CDR1 and CDR2 from the germline V gene are SEHNR and FQNEAQ (reference sequence). The CDR3 is 15 residues long. V was trimmed by 5 bases and J by 8 bases, leaving 18 bases between them. The CDR3, as DNA: TGTGCCAGCAGCGCCTTTAGGGGGGGCAACGAAAAACTGTTTTTT. Translating it yields CASSAFRGGNEKLFF.

The chain links TRBV11-2 to TRBJ2-5; D may be TRBD1 (5 bases). Germline loops: CDR1 SGHAT, CDR2 FQNNGV. The V end was cut by 4 bases, the J end by 1 base, with 13 bases between. This CDR3 is built from 15 residues. This CDR3 is CASSSEFQGQETQYF. In nucleotides, the CDR3 is TGTGCCAGCAGCTCAGAGTTCCAGGGCCAAGAGACCCAGTACTTC. Variable domain in full (rest from reference TRBV11-2 and TRBJ2-5): EAGVAQSPRYKIIEKRQSVAFWCNPISGHATLYWYQQILGQGPKLLIQFQNNGVVDDSQLPKDRFSAERLKGVDSTLKIQPAKLEDSAVYLCASSSEFQGQETQYFGPGTRLLVL.

This clonotype was observed a handful of times. This chain joins TRBV19 and TRBJ2-5, with 8 nucleotides matching TRBD1. This CDR3 is built from 15 residues. The V gene's germline CDR1 is LNHDA and CDR2 SQIVND (reference sequence). V shed 5 bases and J 4 bases; nucleotides not matched to a gene: 9. The CDR3 bases are TGTGCCAGTAGTGCCCCAGGACAGGGAGGAGAGACCCAGTACTTC. Translating it yields CASSAPGQGGETQYF.

The table lists this clonotype with many counts. The chain has TRBV7-9 and TRBJ1-1; D remains ambiguous. The germline V and J ends were trimmed by 7 bases and 0 bases, with 12 bases remaining between them. The CDR3 spans 14 residues. The V gene's germline CDR1 is SEHNR and CDR2 FQNEAQ (reference sequence). This CDR3 reads CASTFSEMNTEAFF. CDR3 in DNA: TGTGCCAGCACCTTCTCGGAGATGAACACTGAAGCTTTCTTT.

The gene calls are TRBV27 and TRBJ2-7; 12 positions match TRBD1. The CDR3 is made up of 13 amino acids. The germline gives CDR1 MNHEY, CDR2 SMNVEV (reference sequence). V gave up 6 bases and J gave up 12 bases; unmatched junction bases: 9. This chain's CDR3 is CASRAGTGGNPYF. Written as DNA, the CDR3 is TGTGCCAGCAGGGCTGGGACAGGGGGCAATCCGTACTTC.

Only a few counts were recorded for this clonotype. The rearrangement joins TRBV13 to TRBJ2-3, with D tentatively TRBD1 (6 bases). Germline loops: CDR1 PRHDT, CDR2 FYEKMQ (reference sequence). CDR3 length equals 15 residues. Trimming left V 2 bases short and J 2 bases short, with 11 bases between. The CDR3 is CASSLSGQNTDTQYF. CDR3 DNA: TGTGCCAGCAGCTTAAGCGGACAGAACACAGATACGCAGTATTTT.

This clonotype showed up many times. This chain connects TRBV4-3 to TRBJ1-2; D is perhaps TRBD1 (6 bases). The V gene lost 2 bases and the J gene lost 4 bases, with 14 bases spanning the gap. Germline V gene data show CDR1 as LGHNA and CDR2 as YSLEER. This CDR3 is built from 15 residues. This CDR3 reads CASSQFSGASYGYTF. The CDR3 nucleotides read TGCGCCAGCAGCCAATTCTCGGGGGCGAGCTATGGCTACACCTTC.

This clonotype showed up just a few times. This rearrangement joins TRBV20-1 to TRBJ2-5, with 10 bases identical to TRBD1. Per germline, CDR1 DFQATT and CDR2 SNEGSKA (reference sequence). Trimming took 4 bases from V and 5 from J; bases not matched to a gene: 7. This CDR3 contains 14 residues. CDR3 sequence: CSATTGTGVETQYF. In DNA, the CDR3 is TGCAGTGCTACGACCGGGACAGGGGTTGAGACCCAGTACTTC.

This clonotype was seen at least ten times. The chain joins TRBV7-3 to TRBJ2-6, with D perhaps TRBD2 (6 bases). This CDR3 comprises 17 residues. Trimming took 5 bases from V and 0 from J, leaving 14 bases between them. Germline-derived CDR1 and CDR2 are SGHTA and FQGTGA. The CDR3 nucleotides are TGTGCCAGCAGCGCCGCGGGACCCTTCTCTGGGGCCAACGTCCTGACTTTC. Translated, it gives CASSAAGPFSGANVLTF.

V and J are TRBV7-6 and TRBJ1-5; 10 positions match TRBD1. V was clipped by 5 bases and J by 2 bases; unmatched bases: 9. Germline CDR1 is SGHVS and CDR2 is FNYEAQ. There are 17 residues in the CDR3. CDR3 amino acids: CASSAGTGAYGNQPQHF. In nucleotides, the CDR3 is TGTGCCAGCAGCGCCGGGACAGGGGCTTACGGCAATCAGCCCCAGCATTTT.